This TCR beta chain is from a study of metastatic and nonmetastatic thyroid tumors. Study information: A comparison of repertoires was made across blood and tumor or nodule tissue from malignant and benign thyroid patients.

Whole-study findings and limits: In both blood and tumor samples, TCR beta diversity was reported significantly higher for malignant than benign nodules.

Treatment of any kind had been given to no patient before thyroid surgery. Under the authors' procedure: The study built a papillary thyroid cancer distant-metastasis classifier from CDR3 differences across clinicopathological groups. MiXCR was used by TCRdb to re-call the PCR reads. The V and J calls here are based on TCRdb, not the publication. The sample lists 50,000 or so clones; around 25% were seen once. J gave up 1 base and V 3 bases, and 6 bases lay outside the gene matches. The CDR3 is 18 amino acids. CDR1 SGHAT and CDR2 FQNNGV come from the germline V gene. Ten or more counts support this clone. Its target is not known.

The rearrangement links TRBV11-2 to TRBJ2-3, with 14 bases matching TRBD2. This clonotype was obtained from a male donor with papillary thyroid cancer or a benign thyroid nodule (not recorded which). Some clones in this sample may be carry-over from other donors' samples. Sequenced: blood. This CDR3 reads CASSFGTSGSWGTDTQYF. The CDR3 DNA is TGTGCCAGCAGCTTTGGGACTAGCGGGAGTTGGGGCACAGATACGCAGTATTTT.